The 15 T cell receptor beta chains given below trace back to one sample, sequenced in a study of T cells in Graves' hyperthyroidism and ophthalmopathy. The investigators amplified TCR beta CDR3 regions from RNA transcripts. The HTBI primer set served for first-round RT-PCR of the TCR CDR3. MiXCR, applied by TCRdb to the multiplex PCR reads, yields one record per CDR3 protein. The data contain 390,000 or so distinct CDR3 sequences, under 15% of them singletons. Sequenced: blood. These receptors all come from a man younger than 30 with Graves' ophthalmopathy.

This clonotype has more than one count but fewer than ten. The chain links TRBV24-1 to TRBJ2-7; D may correspond to TRBD1 or TRBD2 (5 bases each). This CDR3 region has 18 residues. Germline V CDR1 and CDR2: KGHDR, SFDVKD. Trimming shortened V by 6 bases and J by 2 bases, and 25 bases separated the two germline ends. The DNA for the CDR3 is TGTGCCACCAGTAATGCAATCGGGGCAGGCTATAACACCTACGAGCAGTACTTC. This translates into CATSNAIGAGYNTYEQYF.

The genes are TRBV6-2 or TRBV6-3 and TRBJ2-2; 9 bases agree with TRBD1. The J segment lost 4 bases and the V segment lost 5 bases, leaving 11 bases of the junction unmatched. Germline V CDR1 and CDR2: MNHEY, SVGEGT. CDR3 length: 17 amino acids. The CDR3 spells CASSQPRDRVLTGELFF. The CDR3 DNA is TGTGCCAGCAGTCAACCCCGGGACAGGGTTCTCACCGGGGAGCTGTTTTTT.

This clonotype was counted a few times. The rearrangement links TRBV29-1 to TRBJ2-5; D call uncertain. V was clipped by 3 bases and J by 4 bases, with 15 bases between them. Germline V gives CDR1 SQVTM, CDR2 ANQGSEA. The CDR3 spans 14 residues. The CDR3: CSVDFETMVETQYF. The CDR3, as DNA: TGCAGCGTTGATTTTGAAACCATGGTAGAGACCCAGTACTTC.

In its sample, this clonotype was seen many times. This chain links TRBV6-1 with TRBJ1-2; no clear D. V dropped 3 bases and J dropped 4 bases, with 12 bases sitting between them. This CDR3 has 14 amino acids. CDR1 is MNHNS and CDR2 is SASEGT in the germline V gene. Written as DNA, the CDR3 is TGTGCCAGCAGTGAGCGACGGGCCTCCTATGGCTACACCTTC. This sequence encodes CASSERRASYGYTF.

The rearrangement links TRBV20-1 to TRBJ2-1, with TRBD2 identical over 8 bases. The CDR3 spans 15 residues. V gave up 1 base and J gave up 4 bases; unmatched junction bases: 6. Germline V CDR1 and CDR2: DFQATT, SNEGSKA (reference sequence). The CDR3 DNA is TGCAGTGCTAGAGGAACGGCTAGCGGGTACAATGAGCAGTTCTTC. Residues: CSARGTASGYNEQFF.

This clonotype occurred many times. This sequence joins TRBV12-3 or TRBV12-4 and TRBJ1-2; D remains unclear. CDR3 length equals 14 residues. The V end lost 5 bases, the J end lost 4 bases, and 14 bases lay between the germline ends. The CDR3 DNA follows: TGTGCCAGCAGTGCAGGACTGCTTATCTATGGCTACACCTTC. Its translation is CASSAGLLIYGYTF.

CDR3 DNA sequence: TGTGCCAGCAGTCCCTCCGGGCAGTATTTT. Amino acid sequence: CASSPSGQYF. The V gene is TRBV27, the J gene TRBJ2-3, with D hard to call. Germline CDR1 and CDR2: MNHEY and SMNVEV (reference sequence). V lost 5 bases and J 11 bases, leaving 8 bases between the germline ends. CDR3 length: 10 residues.

There are many counts of this clonotype. The gene calls are TRBV12-3 or TRBV12-4 and TRBJ1-2; no clear D. V lost 0 bases, J lost 7 bases, and 3 bases lay in between. This CDR3 has 11 amino acids. Here the CDR3 DNA reads TGTGCCAGCAGTTTAGCGCCTGGCTACACCTTC. The encoded protein is CASSLAPGYTF.

This clonotype was counted at least ten times. V and J are TRBV6-1 and TRBJ1-2, with a weak D call TRBD1 (5 bases). This CDR3 contains 15 residues. Trimming shortened V by 2 bases and J by 5 bases, and 15 bases separated the two germline ends. The germline gives CDR1 MNHNS, CDR2 SASEGT. Here the CDR3 reads CASSEWLGQLYGYTF. Written as DNA, the CDR3 is TGTGCCAGCAGTGAATGGCTAGGACAATTATATGGCTACACCTTC.

As regards this clonotype: A much larger clone differs from this one at a single base, so this may be a read error. The CDR3 coding sequence is TGTGCCAGCAGTGACCTGGACACTCTCTACGAGCAGTTCTTC. It encodes CASSDLDTLYEQFF. The gene calls are TRBV2 and TRBJ2-1; TRBD1 is a possible D gene (5 bases). CDR3 size: 14 residues. CDR1 and CDR2 (germline): SNHLY, FYNNEI. V lost 3 bases to trimming and J lost 10 bases, with 16 bases between them.

This clonotype was seen at least ten times. The chain uses TRBV9 and TRBJ2-1; D unresolved. Germline V lookup: CDR1 SGDLS, CDR2 YYNGEE. V lost 2 bases and J lost 6, with 12 bases in between. The CDR3 has 14 residues. In DNA, the CDR3 is TGTGCCAGCAGCGTGATAGTATCCAGCAATGAGCAGTTCTTC. It codes for CASSVIVSSNEQFF.

This clonotype was counted only a few times. The rearrangement links TRBV29-1 to TRBJ2-2; D not certain. This CDR3 has 16 amino acids. CDR1 and CDR2 from the germline V gene are SQVTM and ANQGSEA. V lost 4 bases and J lost 0, with 15 bases in between. The CDR3 protein is CSVGPGRAPNTGELFF. CDR3 DNA sequence: TGCAGCGTTGGTCCGGGCCGGGCTCCGAACACCGGGGAGCTGTTTTTT.

This chain links TRBV9 with TRBJ2-2; possibly TRBD1 for D (5 bases). This CDR3 is built from 15 residues. Germline-derived CDR1 and CDR2 are SGDLS and YYNGEE. V lost 0 bases to trimming and J lost 7 bases, with 13 bases between them. The CDR3 DNA reads as TGTGCCAGCAGCGTAGGGACATCAGTGAACGGGGAGCTGTTTTTT. It is translated as CASSVGTSVNGELFF.

This chain joins TRBV10-1 and TRBJ1-1; D is unclear. There are 13 residues in the CDR3. The V end was cut by 6 bases, the J end by 0 bases, with 8 bases between. The germline CDR1 and CDR2 sequences are WNHNN and SYGVQD (reference sequence). CDR3 coding DNA: TGCGCCAGCAGCGCAACACTGAACACTGAAGCTTTCTTT. Its protein product is CASSATLNTEAFF.

This chain uses TRBV2 with TRBJ2-1; 9 nucleotides agree with TRBD2. V was clipped by 3 bases and J by 4 bases; unmatched bases: 7. The CDR3 spans 16 residues. Germline-derived CDR1 and CDR2 are SNHLY and FYNNEI. CDR3 in amino acids: CASSDGRGGLYNEQFF. The DNA of the CDR3 is TGTGCCAGCAGTGATGGGCGGGGGGGTTTATACAATGAGCAGTTCTTC.